This T cell receptor (beta chain) appears in the sequencing data of a study of spatial heterogeneity in lung cancer. Each TCR cDNA molecule carried a unique molecular identifier. From the 5' RACE reads, TCRdb called clonotypes with MiXCR, one entry per CDR3 protein. The data hold about 38,000 distinct CDR3 sequences, with roughly 8% observed a single time. Study results and limitations: Follow-up blood showed ubiquitous expanded tumor TCRs less than blood at resection did.

Regarding this clonotype: Its specificity is unknown.

Trimming left V 6 bases short and J 4 bases short, with 12 bases between. CDR1 is LGHDT, CDR2 YNNKEL, per germline (reference sequence). The CDR3 contains 14 residues. Specified time point: sample taken at primary tumor resection. There were 72 donors, all of them untreated patients with early-stage non-small cell lung cancer. No cells were sorted before sequencing. The whole RNA sequenced was extracted from tumor, nontumor lung or frozen PBMC. The receptor was isolated from a male donor with early-stage non-small cell lung cancer. The source was PBMCs, collected at surgery. This sequence joins TRBV3-1 and TRBJ2-2, with D maybe TRBD2 (5 bases). This chain's CDR3 is CASSPAVSTGELFF. CDR3 in DNA: TGTGCCAGCAGTCCAGCGGTGAGCACCGGGGAGCTGTTTTTT.